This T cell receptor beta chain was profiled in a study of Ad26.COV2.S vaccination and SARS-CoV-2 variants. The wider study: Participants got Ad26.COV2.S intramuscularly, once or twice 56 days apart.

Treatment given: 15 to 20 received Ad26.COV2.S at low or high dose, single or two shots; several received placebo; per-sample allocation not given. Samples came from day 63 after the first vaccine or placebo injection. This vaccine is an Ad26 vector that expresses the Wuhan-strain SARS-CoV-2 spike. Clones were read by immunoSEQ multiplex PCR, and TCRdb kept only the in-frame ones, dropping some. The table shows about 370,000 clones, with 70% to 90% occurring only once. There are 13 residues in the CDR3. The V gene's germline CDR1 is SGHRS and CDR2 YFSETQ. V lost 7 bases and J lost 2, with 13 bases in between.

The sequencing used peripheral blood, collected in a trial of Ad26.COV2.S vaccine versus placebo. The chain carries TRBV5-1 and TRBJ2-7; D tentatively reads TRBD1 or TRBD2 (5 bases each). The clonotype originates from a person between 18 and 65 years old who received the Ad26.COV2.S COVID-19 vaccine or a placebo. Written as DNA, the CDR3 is TGCGCCAGCCGGTTGGGACGGACCTACGAGCAGTACTTC. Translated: CASRLGRTYEQYF.